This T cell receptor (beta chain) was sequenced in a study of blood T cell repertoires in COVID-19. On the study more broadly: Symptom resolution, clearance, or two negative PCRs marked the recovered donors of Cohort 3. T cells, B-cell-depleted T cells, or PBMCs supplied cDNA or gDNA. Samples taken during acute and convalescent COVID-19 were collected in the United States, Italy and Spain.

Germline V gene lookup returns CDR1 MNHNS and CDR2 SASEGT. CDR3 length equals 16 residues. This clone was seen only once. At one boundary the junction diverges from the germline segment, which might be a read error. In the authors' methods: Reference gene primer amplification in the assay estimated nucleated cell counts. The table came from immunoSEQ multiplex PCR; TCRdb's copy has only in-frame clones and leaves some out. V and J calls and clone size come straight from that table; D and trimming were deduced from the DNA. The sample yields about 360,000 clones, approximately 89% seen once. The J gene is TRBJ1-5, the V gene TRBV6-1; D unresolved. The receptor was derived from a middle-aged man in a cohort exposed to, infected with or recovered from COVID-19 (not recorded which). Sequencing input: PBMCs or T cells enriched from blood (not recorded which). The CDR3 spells CASNERGVYSNQPQHF. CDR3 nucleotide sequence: TGTGCCAGCAATGAACGCGGAGTCTATAGCAATCAGCCCCAGCATTTT.